The source of this T cell receptor (beta chain) is a study of T cells in Graves' hyperthyroidism and ophthalmopathy. Germline V gene lookup returns CDR1 SGHDT and CDR2 YYEEEE. The ends were cut back, 4 bases at V and 4 bases at J, with 11 bases in the middle. The CDR3 is 13 residues long. This clonotype was observed many times. Amplification yielded TCR beta CDR3 regions, with RNA transcripts as the source. The TCR CDR3 was amplified in a first-round RT-PCR using the HTBI primer set. TCRdb re-analysed the multiplex PCR reads in MiXCR, keeping a single row per CDR3 protein. The profile covers 300,000 to 400,000 distinct CDR3 sequences, with about 14% appearing a single time and around a fifth taken by the ten largest. With duration under 3 months, ophthalmopathy was active: Clinical Activity Score at least 3, NOSPECS at least 4. Each 10 ml fresh peripheral blood draw supplied the PBMCs.

The sequencing input was blood. This rearrangement joins TRBV5-6 to TRBJ2-5; no definite D call. This receptor was identified in a woman in her 30s with Graves' ophthalmopathy. The CDR3 coding sequence is TGTGCCAGCAGCATCAGGCCCGGAGAGACCCAGTACTTC. Residues: CASSIRPGETQYF. Full variable domain (outside the CDR3, taken from reference TRBV5-6 and TRBJ2-5): DAGVTQSPTHLIKTRGQQVTLRCSPKSGHDTVSWYQQALGQGPQFIFQYYEEEERQRGNFPDRFSGHQFPNYSSELNVNALLLGDSALYLCASSIRPGETQYFGPGTRLLVL.